The 25 T cell receptor beta chains reported below all come from one sample, sequenced in a study of identical twins. Using its own MiXCR run on the 5' RACE reads, TCRdb lists one record per CDR3 protein. The data contain 500,000 to 650,000 distinct CDR3 sequences, 20% to 25% of them singletons. These same records also appear under a second study, on yellow fever vaccine responses in identical twins.

The sequenced sample consisted of CD4+ T cells sorted from blood. All receptors derive from a woman aged 18-35 years in good health.

A few counts support this clonotype. This chain joins TRBV9 and TRBJ2-2; TRBD2 matches 9 bases. V shed 1 base and J 5 bases; nucleotides not matched to a gene: 6. The germline gives CDR1 SGDLS, CDR2 YYNGEE. The CDR3 is 16 amino acids. The CDR3 protein is CASSVHSGLATGELFF. The CDR3 DNA reads TGTGCCAGCAGCGTACACTCGGGACTAGCTACCGGGGAGCTGTTTTTT. Using reference TRBV9 and TRBJ2-2 for the parts outside the CDR3, the full variable domain is DSGVTQTPKHLITATGQRVTLRCSPRSGDLSVYWYQQSLDQGLQFLIQYYNGEERAKGNILERFSAQQFPDLHSELNLSSLELGDSALYFCASSVHSGLATGELFFGEGSRLTVL.

The gene calls are TRBV20-1 and TRBJ2-1; TRBD2 aligns across 11 bases. The CDR3 has 18 residues. From germline, CDR1 is DFQATT and CDR2 SNEGSKA (reference sequence). V shed 6 bases and J 3 bases; nucleotides not matched to a gene: 16. Here the CDR3 DNA reads TGCAGTGCGTTTGTTAGCGGGGGGGCCAAAGAAATCTACAATGAGCAGTTCTTC. Translated, it gives CSAFVSGGAKEIYNEQFF.

This clonotype was detected only a few times. The CDR3: CASSHGFGGSSYEQYF. The CDR3 DNA reads TGTGCCAGCAGTCATGGGTTTGGCGGGAGCTCCTACGAGCAGTACTTC. V usage is TRBV27 and J usage is TRBJ2-7; 7 bases are a match to TRBD2. The J segment lost 0 bases and the V segment lost 5 bases, leaving 10 bases of the junction unmatched. CDR1 is MNHEY, CDR2 SMNVEV, per germline (reference sequence). This CDR3 comprises 16 residues.

This clonotype was observed a few times. V and J are TRBV14 and TRBJ2-1; TRBD2 agrees at 9 bases. The CDR3 covers 17 residues. J lost 15 bases, V lost 1 base, and 19 bases had no gene match. The germline CDR1 and CDR2 sequences are SGHDN and FVKESK. The CDR3 loop reads CASSQGSLLISGRVRFF. The DNA for the CDR3 is TGTGCCAGCAGCCAAGGGTCCCTCCTAATTAGCGGGAGAGTGAGGTTCTTC.

The rearrangement joins TRBV5-1 to TRBJ2-1; possible D gene TRBD1, 6 bases. V was shortened by 0 bases and J by 6 bases, with 13 bases between the two germline ends. The CDR3 is 15 amino acids. The germline V gene encodes CDR1 SGHRS and CDR2 YFSETQ. CDR3 in amino acids: CASSLDRVVANEQFF. The CDR3 coding sequence is TGCGCCAGCAGCTTGGACAGGGTTGTAGCCAATGAGCAGTTCTTC. Combining the CDR3 with reference TRBV5-1 and TRBJ2-1 gives the whole variable domain KAGVTQTPRYLIKTRGQQVTLSCSPISGHRSVSWYQQTPGQGLQFLFEYFSETQRNKGNFPGRFSGRQFSNSRSEMNVSTLELGDSALYLCASSLDRVVANEQFFGPGTRLTVL.

The chain links TRBV10-3 to TRBJ1-1, with a tentative D call TRBD1 (6 bases). V lost 5 bases to trimming and J lost 0 bases, with 10 bases between them. In germline, CDR1 is ENHRY, CDR2 SYGVKD. This CDR3 has 14 residues. CDR3 sequence reads: CAISLDRMNTEAFF. The CDR3 DNA follows: TGTGCCATCAGTCTGGACAGAATGAACACTGAAGCTTTCTTT.

This clonotype was observed a few times. J is TRBJ2-1 and V is TRBV15; TRBD2 matches at 10 bases. The length of the CDR3 is 16 residues. Germline values: CDR1 LNHNV, CDR2 YYDKDF (reference sequence). The junction had 7 bases not matched to a gene; V was cut back by 4 bases and J by 4 bases. The CDR3 spells CATSIASGSIYNEQFF. CDR3 DNA: TGTGCCACCAGCATCGCTAGCGGGAGCATTTACAATGAGCAGTTCTTC.

This clonotype was seen only a few times. The V gene is TRBV21-1, the J gene TRBJ2-1; the table's D call TRBD2 went unverified against the DNA. TRBV21-1 is a pseudogene. The CDR3 extends over 16 amino acids. The CDR3 here is CASFGPVAIFYNEQFF. The CDR3 bases are TGTGCCAGTTTTGGGCCCGTCGCGATCTTCTACAATGAGCAGTTCTTC.

This clonotype was seen a handful of times. The chain is built from TRBV27 and TRBJ2-3; D is undetermined. Per germline, CDR1 MNHEY and CDR2 SMNVEV (reference sequence). This CDR3 spans 15 amino acids. Trimming pared 6 bases from V and 2 bases from J, leaving 15 bases between. CDR3 in DNA: TGTGCCAGCAGCCCTTATCGGATTACCACAGATACGCAGTATTTT. It specifies CASSPYRITTDTQYF.

This clonotype appeared a few times. The genes are TRBV20-1 and TRBJ1-6; D perhaps matches TRBD1 (5 bases). Trimming took off 0 bases at V and 10 bases at J, with 13 bases between the two ends. Looked up from germline, CDR1 is DFQATT and CDR2 is SNEGSKA (reference sequence). This CDR3 is built from 14 residues. The CDR3 DNA follows: TGCAGTGCTAGAGAGCTCCAGGGTAGGTCACCCCTCCACTTT. Amino acids: CSARELQGRSPLHF.

This clonotype occurred many times. The chain uses TRBV28 and TRBJ1-3; D ambiguous. The CDR3 totals 14 residues. Looked up from germline, CDR1 is MDHEN and CDR2 is SYDVKM. Trimming stripped 6 bases from V and 8 bases from J, with 17 bases between. CDR3 residues: CASSQIRGSHTIYF. CDR3 nucleotides: TGTGCCAGCAGCCAGATCAGAGGGAGTCACACCATATATTTT.

The CDR3 coding sequence is TGTGCCATCAGTGAGGGCGGGGAAAGGAACATTCAGTACTTC. Protein product: CAISEGGERNIQYF. The chain has TRBV10-3 and TRBJ2-4, with TRBD2 as a possible D gene (6 bases). Germline V gene sequence: CDR1 ENHRY, CDR2 SYGVKD. The V and J ends lost 2 bases and 7 bases respectively, with 12 bases between them. The CDR3 contains 14 residues.

This clonotype has just one count. The chain is built from TRBV10-3 and TRBJ2-2; no firm D call. The germline V and J ends were trimmed by 3 bases and 8 bases, with 4 bases remaining between them. Per the germline V gene, CDR1 is ENHRY and CDR2 is SYGVKD. The CDR3 is made up of 11 amino acids. CDR3 amino acids: CAISDMGELFF. The CDR3 DNA reads TGTGCCATCAGTGATATGGGGGAGCTGTTTTTT.

This clonotype was detected a few times. The chain combines TRBV2 with TRBJ1-5; maybe TRBD1 (5 bases). Trimming took off 2 bases at V and 0 bases at J, with 8 bases between the two ends. Per the germline V gene, CDR1 is SNHLY and CDR2 is FYNNEI. The CDR3 sequence is 15 residues long. CDR3 DNA: TGTGCCAGCAGTGAATTGACAGATAGCAATCAGCCCCAGCATTTT. This encodes CASSELTDSNQPQHF.

This clonotype was recorded a few times. The chain combines TRBV5-1 with TRBJ2-1, with TRBD2 identical over 13 bases. This CDR3 is 15 amino acids long. Germline CDR1 SGHRS, CDR2 YFSETQ. V trimming: 4 bases; J trimming: 9 bases; junction bases outside the gene matches: 7. CDR3 region: CASSVAGLAGAEQFF. CDR3 sequence (DNA): TGCGCCAGCAGCGTGGCTGGACTAGCGGGGGCTGAGCAGTTCTTC.

This clonotype was seen only a few times. V is TRBV6-1 and J is TRBJ1-5; no clear D gene. Germline lookup yields CDR1 MNHNS and CDR2 SASEGT. The CDR3 has 15 residues. Deletions cut 10 bases from V and 2 bases from J, with 18 bases between. The CDR3 region is CATRSEPWGNQPQHF. The CDR3 DNA follows: TGTGCCACTAGATCTGAGCCCTGGGGCAATCAGCCCCAGCATTTT.

This clonotype was counted only a few times. The J gene is TRBJ2-3, the V gene TRBV7-9; possibly TRBD1 for D (6 bases). Germline V CDR1 and CDR2: SEHNR, FQNEAQ (reference sequence). Trimming left V 5 bases short and J 2 bases short, with 17 bases between. This CDR3 has 16 residues. The CDR3 is CASSPTMGQLTDTQYF. The CDR3 DNA sequence: TGTGCCAGCAGCCCAACGATGGGACAACTCACAGATACGCAGTATTTT.

The chain carries TRBV12-3 or TRBV12-4 and TRBJ2-5; 9 bases agree with TRBD1. The V gene end was trimmed by 3 bases and the J gene end by 2 bases; junction bases not matched to a gene: 7. This CDR3 is 16 amino acids long. CDR3 sequence reads: CASSLGQGVGQETQYF. In DNA form, the CDR3 reads TGTGCCAGCAGTTTGGGACAGGGAGTGGGGCAAGAGACCCAGTACTTC.

In its sample, this clonotype was seen a few times. V and J are TRBV11-2 and TRBJ2-2, with TRBD1 matching 9 bases. With V trimmed by 5 bases and J by 3 bases, 10 bases remained unmatched. The CDR3 totals 17 residues. Germline V gene data show CDR1 as SGHAT and CDR2 as FQNNGV. The CDR3 reads CASSTHRGRRDTGELFF. The CDR3 DNA follows: TGTGCCAGCAGCACTCACAGGGGGCGGAGGGACACCGGGGAGCTGTTTTTT.

V usage is TRBV9 and J usage is TRBJ1-1; no reliable D call. From germline, CDR1 is SGDLS and CDR2 YYNGEE. This CDR3 is 14 amino acids long. Deletions cut 0 bases from V and 5 bases from J, with 11 bases between. This chain's CDR3 is CASSVDTAGTEAFF. The CDR3 coding sequence is TGTGCCAGCAGCGTAGATACGGCGGGTACTGAAGCTTTCTTT.

This clonotype was seen a single time. This chain uses TRBV6-1 with TRBJ2-2, with a tentative D call TRBD1 (6 bases). The germline V gene encodes CDR1 MNHNS and CDR2 SASEGT. There are 17 residues in the CDR3. The V and J ends lost 8 bases and 0 bases respectively, with 19 bases between them. The CDR3 DNA sequence: TGTGCCAGCGCCCGCACAGGGTCACCTGCGAACACCGGGGAGCTGTTTTTT. Translation: CASARTGSPANTGELFF.

V is TRBV4-2 and J is TRBJ2-1, with D possibly being TRBD2 (6 bases). Germline V gene lookup returns CDR1 LGHNA and CDR2 YNFKEQ. V lost 6 bases and J lost 10, with 19 bases in between. CDR3 length equals 14 residues. CDR3 bases: TGTGCCAGCAGTCTCGGGGCTAGCGAGGGAGAGCAGTTCTTC. Protein sequence: CASSLGASEGEQFF.

Only a few counts were recorded for this clonotype. The chain recombines TRBV6-1 with TRBJ1-2; the match to TRBD1 covers 7 bases. This CDR3 is 13 amino acids long. Losses at the gene ends were 2 bases for V and 5 bases for J; bases not matched to a gene: 2. Germline V CDR1 and CDR2: MNHNS, SASEGT. The CDR3 DNA reads as TGTGCCAGCAGTGAACAGGGGGAGTATGGCTACACCTTC. As protein: CASSEQGEYGYTF.

The rearrangement links TRBV6-2 or TRBV6-3 to TRBJ2-5; D gene uncertain. This CDR3 is 13 amino acids long. In germline, CDR1 is MNHEY, CDR2 SVGEGT. V dropped 5 bases and J dropped 5 bases, with 12 bases sitting between them. Written as DNA, the CDR3 is TGTGCCAGCAGTCAACCTCCGACGGAGACCCAGTACTTC. Encoded protein: CASSQPPTETQYF.

The gene calls are TRBV29-1 and TRBJ2-3; D remains ambiguous. The germline V and J ends were trimmed by 4 bases and 3 bases, with 11 bases remaining between them. CDR3 length: 13 amino acids. Germline V gene lookup returns CDR1 SQVTM and CDR2 ANQGSEA. The CDR3 sequence: CSVGTRLTDTQYF. As DNA, the CDR3 is TGCAGCGTTGGTACCAGATTAACAGATACGCAGTATTTT.